This T cell receptor (beta chain) was observed in a study of cytomegalovirus exposure and HLA in healthy donors. Looking at the study overall: A later analysis reported the same platform for the roughly 120 validation repertoires and the roughly 700 first-cohort repertoires.

This clone appeared a single time. Its cognate antigen is unknown. The approximately 120-subject validation cohort, separate from the 666-subject first cohort, included the donors. Study findings and constraints: The study put about 180 TCR beta chains on its list as cytomegalovirus-associated.

Repertoires were generated with immunoSEQ multiplex PCR, while TCRdb's copy carries only in-frame clones and drops some. The sample holds approximately 73,000 clones, about 95% seen once. The CDR3 extends over 14 amino acids. Germline CDR1 LNHNV, CDR2 YYDKDF (reference sequence). With 5 bases removed from V and 4 bases from J, the gap between germline ends came to 12 bases. This receptor was identified in a man in his late teens or twenties in good health and CMV-seronegative. V and J are TRBV15 and TRBJ2-1, with D perhaps matching TRBD1 (6 bases). Input material: PBMCs. CDR3 DNA: TGTGCCACCAGCCTCCGGACAGAGTACAATGAGCAGTTCTTC. It codes for CATSLRTEYNEQFF.